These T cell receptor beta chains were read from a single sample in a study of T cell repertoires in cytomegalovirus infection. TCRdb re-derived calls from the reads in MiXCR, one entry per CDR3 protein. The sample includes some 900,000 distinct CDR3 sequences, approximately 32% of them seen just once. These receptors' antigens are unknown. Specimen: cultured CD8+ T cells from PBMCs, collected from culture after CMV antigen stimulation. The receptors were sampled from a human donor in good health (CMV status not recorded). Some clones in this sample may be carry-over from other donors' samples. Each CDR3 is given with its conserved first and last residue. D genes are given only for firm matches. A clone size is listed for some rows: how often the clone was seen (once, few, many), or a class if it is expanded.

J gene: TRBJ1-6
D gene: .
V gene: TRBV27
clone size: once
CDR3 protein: CASRPTPVRYNSPLHF
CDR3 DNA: TGTGCCAGCAGGCCCACCCCCGTCAGGTATAATTCACCCCTCCACTTT

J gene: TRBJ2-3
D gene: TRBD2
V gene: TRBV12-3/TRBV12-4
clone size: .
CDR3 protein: CASSLEVAGGRDTQYF
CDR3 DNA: TGTGCCAGCAGTTTAGAGGTAGCGGGGGGGCGAGATACGCAGTATTTT

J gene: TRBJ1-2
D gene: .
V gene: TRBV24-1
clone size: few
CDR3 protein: CATSALEDYGYTF
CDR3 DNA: TGTGCCACCAGTGCTCTGGAGGACTATGGCTACACCTTC

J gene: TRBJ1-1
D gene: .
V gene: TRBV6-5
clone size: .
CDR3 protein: CASLNSRAAFF
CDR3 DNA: TGTGCCAGCCTAAACTCGAGGGCCGCTTTCTTT

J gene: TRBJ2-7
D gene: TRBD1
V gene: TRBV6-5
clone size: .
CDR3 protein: CASSVGTGYEQYF
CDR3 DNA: TGTGCCAGCAGTGTCGGGACAGGCTACGAGCAGTACTTC

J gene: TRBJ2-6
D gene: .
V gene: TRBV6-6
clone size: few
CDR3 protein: CASLGGGGRSGANVLTF
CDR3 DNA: TGTGCCAGCCTTGGCGGGGGCGGAAGGTCAGGGGCCAACGTCCTGACTTTC

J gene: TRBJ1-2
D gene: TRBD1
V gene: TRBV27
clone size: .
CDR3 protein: CASSSRAGGAGWGYTF
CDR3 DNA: TGTGCCAGCAGTTCCCGCGCAGGGGGCGCGGGTTGGGGCTACACCTTC

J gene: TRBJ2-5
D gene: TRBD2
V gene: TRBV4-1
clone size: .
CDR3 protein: CASSSGTTKETQYF
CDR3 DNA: TGCGCCAGCAGTTCCGGGACTACCAAAGAGACCCAGTACTTC

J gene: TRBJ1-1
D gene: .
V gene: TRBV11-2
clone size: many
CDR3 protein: CASSGGHGQRNTEAFF
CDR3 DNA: TGTGCCAGCAGCGGGGGCCATGGACAGAGGAACACTGAAGCTTTCTTT

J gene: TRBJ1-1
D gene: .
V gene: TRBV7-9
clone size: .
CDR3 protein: CASSLVAGALNTEAFF
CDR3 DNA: TGTGCCAGCAGCTTAGTAGCAGGAGCGTTGAACACTGAAGCTTTCTTT

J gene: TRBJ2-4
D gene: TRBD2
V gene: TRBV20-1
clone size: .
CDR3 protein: CSARGGLVLGLAKNIQYF
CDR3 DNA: TGCAGTGCTAGAGGTGGACTAGTCTTAGGTCTAGCCAAAAACATTCAGTACTTC

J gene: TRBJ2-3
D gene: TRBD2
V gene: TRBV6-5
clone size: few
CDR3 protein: CASSYVAGGSTDTQYF
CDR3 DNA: TGTGCCAGCAGTTACGTGGCGGGGGGTTCCACAGATACGCAGTATTTT

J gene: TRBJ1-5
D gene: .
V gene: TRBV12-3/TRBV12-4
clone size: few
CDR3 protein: CASSLGVVPQHF
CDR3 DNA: TGTGCCAGCAGTTTAGGTGTCGTGCCCCAGCATTTT

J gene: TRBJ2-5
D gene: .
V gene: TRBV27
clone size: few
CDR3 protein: CASSSPIEGETQYF
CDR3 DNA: TGTGCCAGCAGTTCCCCCATAGAAGGGGAGACCCAGTACTTC

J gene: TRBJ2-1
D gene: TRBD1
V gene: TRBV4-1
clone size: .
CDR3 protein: CASSPRTGLKEFDEQFF
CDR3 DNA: TGCGCCAGCAGCCCACGGACAGGGCTCAAGGAGTTCGATGAGCAGTTCTTC

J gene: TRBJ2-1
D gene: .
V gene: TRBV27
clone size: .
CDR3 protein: CASGTFYEQFF
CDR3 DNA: TGTGCCAGCGGGACATTCTATGAGCAGTTCTTC

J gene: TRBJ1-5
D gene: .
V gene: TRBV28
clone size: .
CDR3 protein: CASVGLGGNQPQHF
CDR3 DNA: TGTGCCAGCGTTGGATTGGGTGGCAATCAGCCCCAGCATTTT

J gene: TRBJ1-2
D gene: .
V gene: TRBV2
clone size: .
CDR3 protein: CASMGGGPYDYGYTF
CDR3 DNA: TGTGCCAGCATGGGTGGAGGGCCGTACGACTATGGCTACACCTTC

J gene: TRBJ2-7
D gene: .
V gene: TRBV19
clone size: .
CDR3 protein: CASSMGEFYEQYF
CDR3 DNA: TGTGCCAGTAGTATGGGGGAATTCTACGAGCAGTACTTC

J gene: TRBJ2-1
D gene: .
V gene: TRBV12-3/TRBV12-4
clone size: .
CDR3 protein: CASSLGHFGINEQFF
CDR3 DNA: TGTGCCAGCAGTTTAGGACACTTTGGGATCAATGAGCAGTTCTTC

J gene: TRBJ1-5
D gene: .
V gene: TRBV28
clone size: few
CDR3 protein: CASSPFGGSNQPQHF
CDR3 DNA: TGTGCCAGCAGCCCCTTCGGGGGCAGCAATCAGCCCCAGCATTTT

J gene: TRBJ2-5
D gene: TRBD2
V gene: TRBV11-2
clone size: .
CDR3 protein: CASRAGGPQETQYF
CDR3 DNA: TGTGCCAGCAGGGCGGGGGGGCCCCAAGAGACCCAGTACTTC

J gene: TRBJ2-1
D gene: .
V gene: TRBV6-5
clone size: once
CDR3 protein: CASSYDSVEQFF
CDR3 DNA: TGTGCCAGCAGTTATGATAGCGTTGAGCAGTTCTTC

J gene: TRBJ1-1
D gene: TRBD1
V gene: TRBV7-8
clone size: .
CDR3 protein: CASRDRGQGLNTEAFF
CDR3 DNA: TGTGCCAGCAGAGACAGGGGGCAGGGGCTGAACACTGAAGCTTTCTTT

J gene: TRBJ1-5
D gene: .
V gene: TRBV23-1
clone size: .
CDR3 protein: CASSPDRWLGNQPQHF
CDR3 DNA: TGCGCCAGCAGTCCGGACAGATGGTTAGGCAATCAGCCCCAGCATTTT

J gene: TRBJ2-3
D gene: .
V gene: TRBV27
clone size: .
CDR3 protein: CASGPGPEDTQYF
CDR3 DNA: TGTGCCAGCGGTCCAGGTCCGGAAGATACGCAGTATTTT

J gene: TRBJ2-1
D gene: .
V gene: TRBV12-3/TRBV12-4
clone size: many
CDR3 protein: CASSSNRGGHNEQFF
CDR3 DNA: TGTGCCAGCAGTTCCAACAGGGGAGGCCACAATGAGCAGTTCTTC

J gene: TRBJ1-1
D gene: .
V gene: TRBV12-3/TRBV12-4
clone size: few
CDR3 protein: CASGSDWLIEAFF
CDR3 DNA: TGTGCCAGCGGATCTGACTGGCTGATTGAAGCTTTCTTT

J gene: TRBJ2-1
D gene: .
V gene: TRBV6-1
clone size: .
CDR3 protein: CASSERSYGSPSSNEQFF
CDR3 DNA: TGTGCCAGCAGTGAACGGTCTTACGGCTCGCCTTCATCTAATGAGCAGTTCTTC

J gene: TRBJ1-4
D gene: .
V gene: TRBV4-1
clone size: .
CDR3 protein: CASSQAGVLNEKLFF
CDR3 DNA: TGCGCCAGCAGCCAAGCTGGGGTTCTTAATGAAAAACTGTTTTTT

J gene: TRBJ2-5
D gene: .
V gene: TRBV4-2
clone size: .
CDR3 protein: CASSQEGSGGGETQYF
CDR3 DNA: TGTGCCAGCAGCCAAGAGGGATCCGGGGGAGGAGAGACCCAGTACTTC

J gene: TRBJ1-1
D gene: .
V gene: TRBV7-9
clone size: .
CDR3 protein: CASSLLVYRLDTEAFF
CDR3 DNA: TGTGCCAGCAGCTTACTGGTGTACAGGCTGGACACTGAAGCTTTCTTT

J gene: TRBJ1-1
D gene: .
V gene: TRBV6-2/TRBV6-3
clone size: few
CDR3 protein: CASSYFLLTNTEDTEAFF
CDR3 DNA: TGTGCCAGCAGTTACTTTCTTCTCACCAACACTGAGGACACTGAAGCTTTCTTT

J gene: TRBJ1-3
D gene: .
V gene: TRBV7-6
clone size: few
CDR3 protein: CASSINRASGNTIYF
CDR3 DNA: TGTGCCAGCAGCATAAACAGAGCCTCTGGAAACACCATATATTTT

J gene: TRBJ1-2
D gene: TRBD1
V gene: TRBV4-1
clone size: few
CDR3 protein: CASSQGGPPLITGQYYGYTF
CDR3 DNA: TGCGCCAGCAGCCAAGGTGGGCCCCCCCTTATTACGGGACAGTACTATGGCTACACCTTC

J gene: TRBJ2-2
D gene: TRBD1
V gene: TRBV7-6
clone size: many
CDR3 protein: CASSWAKRQGSNTGELFF
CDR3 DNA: TGTGCCAGCAGCTGGGCGAAGAGACAGGGTTCCAACACCGGGGAGCTGTTTTTT

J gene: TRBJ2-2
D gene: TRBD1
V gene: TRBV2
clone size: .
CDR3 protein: CASRPGQGFSTGELFF
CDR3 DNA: TGTGCCAGCAGACCCGGACAGGGCTTCAGCACCGGGGAGCTGTTTTTT

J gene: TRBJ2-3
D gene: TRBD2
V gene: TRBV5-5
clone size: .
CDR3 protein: CASSLSLADTDTQYF
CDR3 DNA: TGTGCCAGCAGCTTGTCACTAGCGGACACAGATACGCAGTATTTT

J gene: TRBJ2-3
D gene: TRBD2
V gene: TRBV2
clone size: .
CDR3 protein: CASRRGLAGPDTQYF
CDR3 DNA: TGTGCCAGCAGGAGGGGACTAGCGGGGCCGGATACGCAGTATTTT

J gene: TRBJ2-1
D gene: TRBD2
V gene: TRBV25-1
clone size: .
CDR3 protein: CASSGTSGFYNEQFF
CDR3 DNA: TGTGCCAGCAGTGGCACTAGCGGGTTCTACAATGAGCAGTTCTTC

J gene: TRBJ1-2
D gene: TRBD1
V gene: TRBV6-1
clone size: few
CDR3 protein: CATHETGANYGYTF
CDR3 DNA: TGTGCAACTCACGAGACAGGGGCTAACTATGGCTACACCTTC